This T cell receptor beta chain was observed in a study of yellow fever vaccine responses in identical twins. General study findings and limits: Vaccine T cell responses of twins reportedly seemed partly convergent and partly personalized.

The germline gives CDR1 LGHDT, CDR2 YNNKEL (reference sequence). The CDR3 has 15 residues. Trimming shortened V by 0 bases and J by 6 bases, and 12 bases separated the two germline ends. As concerns this clonotype: Its antigen is unidentified.

In TCRdb, the RT-PCR reads were re-called with MiXCR into one record per CDR3 protein. The sample includes some 2,400 distinct CDR3 sequences, approximately 80% of them seen just once. The chain uses TRBV3-1 and TRBJ1-5; maybe TRBD1 (6 bases). Sequencing used T cells from blood (PBMCs), unsorted or a sorted subset (not recorded which), obtained before or after yellow fever vaccination (not recorded which). This receptor was identified in a young woman who received the yellow fever vaccine. Written as DNA, the CDR3 is TGTGCCAGCAGCCAAGAGGACAGCTTAAGTCAGCCCCAGCATTTT. Its translation is CASSQEDSLSQPQHF. Full variable domain (missing parts from reference TRBV3-1 and TRBJ1-5): DTAVSQTPKYLVTQMGNDKSIKCEQNLGHDTMYWYKQDSKKFLKIMFSYNNKELIINETVPNRFSPKSPDKAHLNLHINSLELGDSAVYFCASSQEDSLSQPQHFGDGTRLSIL.